One and the same sample provided the 5 T cell receptor beta chains below, sequenced in a study of blood T cells in healthy people across ages. Primed by a sample-barcoded 5' primer and a J-beta primer mix, a second PCR proceeded for about 7 to 11 cycles. Each CDR3 protein is one row after TCRdb ran MiXCR on the 5' RACE reads. The sample includes 790,000 or so distinct CDR3 sequences, around 50% seen only once; the top ten take 25% to 30%. Sequencing input: blood. These receptors were collected from a man aged 35-49 years in good health.

This clonotype came up many times. This chain connects TRBV9 to TRBJ2-5, with D perhaps matching TRBD2 (5 bases). V was shortened by 3 bases and J by 11 bases, with 11 bases between the two germline ends. The CDR3 is made up of 11 amino acids. Germline CDR1 SGDLS, CDR2 YYNGEE. CDR3 residues: CASSAGGEQYF. In nucleotides, the CDR3 is TGTGCCAGCAGCGCCGGAGGAGAGCAGTACTTC.

The rearrangement joins TRBV9 to TRBJ2-3; no firm D call. CDR3 length equals 12 residues. CDR1 and CDR2 from the germline V gene are SGDLS and YYNGEE. V was clipped by 3 bases and J by 6 bases, with 8 bases between them. CDR3 sequence reads: CASSDTVDTQYF. The CDR3 DNA sequence: TGTGCCAGCAGCGATACAGTGGATACGCAGTATTTT. Combining the CDR3 with reference TRBV9 and TRBJ2-3 gives the whole variable domain DSGVTQTPKHLITATGQRVTLRCSPRSGDLSVYWYQQSLDQGLQFLIQYYNGEERAKGNILERFSAQQFPDLHSELNLSSLELGDSALYFCASSDTVDTQYFGPGTRLTVL.

The gene calls are TRBV28 and TRBJ1-1; no reliable D call. Germline V gene lookup returns CDR1 MDHEN and CDR2 SYDVKM. The CDR3 is made up of 12 amino acids. V lost 8 bases, J lost 1 base, and 8 bases lay in between. The DNA for the CDR3 is TGTGCCAGCCACCAGAGGAACACTGAAGCTTTCTTT. Protein product: CASHQRNTEAFF.

This clonotype was observed a few times. This chain connects TRBV7-2 to TRBJ1-2; 7 nucleotides agree with TRBD1. Germline V gene data show CDR1 as SGHTA and CDR2 as FQGNSA. V lost 3 bases to trimming and J lost 4 bases; unmatched junction nucleotides: 5. The CDR3 runs to 14 residues. The CDR3 sequence: CASSLGQLVYGYTF. The CDR3 region has the DNA TGTGCCAGCAGCTTGGGACAGTTAGTCTATGGCTACACCTTC.

The V and J genes are TRBV29-1 and TRBJ2-1, with TRBD2 identical over 10 bases. V dropped 5 bases and J dropped 2; count of bases not matched to a gene: 9. Germline CDR1 reads SQVTM; CDR2 reads ANQGSEA. The CDR3 consists of 16 residues. CDR3 DNA sequence: TGCAGCGTTACGCCCCGTCTAGCGGGGGCCTACAATGAGCAGTTCTTC. Amino acid sequence: CSVTPRLAGAYNEQFF.